Listed below are T cell receptor beta chains from one sample, sequenced in a study of OX40 agonist ivuxolimab in advanced cancers. Sequencing used immunoSEQ multiplex PCR; TCRdb keeps in-frame clones, though not all of them. The sample has around 72,000 clones; roughly 89% are singletons. Sequencing used CD4+ or CD8+ T cells sorted from blood, obtained in a trial of the OX40 agonist ivuxolimab. Receptors were obtained from an adult with an advanced solid tumor such as melanoma, head and neck, liver or kidney cancer. Each CDR3 is given with its conserved first and last residue. Each record gives: clone size, D gene, CDR3 length, J gene, V gene, CDR3 protein, CDR3 DNA. D genes are given only for firm matches. The size field is filled for only some rows; it gives once, few, many or a size class.

size: few
D: TRBD1
length: 14
J: TRBJ1-4
V: TRBV27
CDR3: CASSGQGGGKKLFF
DNA: TGTGCCAGCAGTGGACAGGGTGGAGGGAAAAAACTGTTTTTT

size: .
D: .
length: 13
J: TRBJ1-2
V: TRBV5-5
CDR3: CASSLLGSYGYTF
DNA: TGTGCCAGCAGCTTGTTAGGGAGCTATGGCTACACCTTC

size: .
D: .
length: 13
J: TRBJ1-1
V: TRBV6-4
CDR3: CASSAKGGTEAFF
DNA: TGTGCCAGCAGTGCTAAGGGGGGCACTGAAGCTTTCTTT

size: .
D: TRBD1
length: 15
J: TRBJ1-6
V: TRBV5-1
CDR3: CASSPLGTGESPLHF
DNA: TGCGCCAGCAGCCCCCTGGGGACAGGGGAATCACCCCTCCACTTT

size: .
D: .
length: 16
J: TRBJ2-6
V: TRBV5-6
CDR3: CASSLWRGGGANVLTF
DNA: TGTGCCAGCAGCCTCTGGAGGGGCGGAGGGGCCAACGTCCTGACTTTC

size: few
D: .
length: 14
J: TRBJ1-5
V: TRBV2
CDR3: CASSGVVSNQPQHF
DNA: TGTGCCAGCAGTGGCGTCGTTAGCAATCAGCCCCAGCATTTT

size: .
D: .
length: 14
J: TRBJ2-3
V: TRBV7-7
CDR3: CASSLGIAADTQYF
DNA: TGTGCCAGCAGCTTAGGGATAGCCGCAGATACGCAGTATTTT

size: .
D: .
length: 12
J: TRBJ2-7
V: TRBV7-2
CDR3: CASSFQVYEQYF
DNA: TGTGCCAGCAGCTTCCAGGTCTACGAGCAGTACTTC

size: .
D: .
length: 13
J: TRBJ1-1
V: TRBV29-1
CDR3: CSVEDKGYTEAFF
DNA: TGCAGCGTTGAAGATAAGGGCTACACTGAAGCTTTCTTT

size: once
D: .
length: 14
J: TRBJ1-2
V: TRBV5-1
CDR3: CASSATGQVYGYTF
DNA: TGCGCCAGCAGCGCAACGGGACAAGTGTATGGCTACACCTTC

size: few
D: .
length: 12
J: TRBJ1-1
V: TRBV30
CDR3: CALNRVGTEAFF
DNA: TGTGCCTTGAACCGGGTGGGCACTGAAGCTTTCTTT

size: few
D: .
length: 13
J: TRBJ2-7
V: TRBV28
CDR3: CASRVQGSYEQYF
DNA: TGTGCCAGCAGGGTACAGGGTTCCTACGAGCAGTACTTC

size: once
D: TRBD1
length: 15
J: TRBJ2-1
V: TRBV19
CDR3: CASSIGTGGLDEQFF
DNA: TGTGCCAGTAGTATCGGGACAGGGGGCCTCGATGAGCAGTTCTTC

size: .
D: TRBD1
length: 18
J: TRBJ1-2
V: TRBV30
CDR3: CAWTRRQTGGTGGYGYTF
DNA: TGTGCCTGGACAAGAAGACAGACCGGGGGGACAGGGGGATATGGCTACACCTTC

size: once
D: .
length: 13
J: TRBJ2-2
V: TRBV7-2
CDR3: CASRRPNTGELFF
DNA: TGTGCCAGCAGGAGGCCGAACACCGGGGAGCTGTTTTTT

size: .
D: TRBD2
length: 16
J: TRBJ2-1
V: TRBV11-1
CDR3: CASSLGLAGPEDEQFF
DNA: TGTGCCAGCAGCTTAGGCCTAGCGGGGCCGGAAGATGAGCAGTTCTTC

size: few
D: .
length: 16
J: TRBJ1-3
V: TRBV7-2
CDR3: CASSSTGPSSGNTIYF
DNA: TGTGCCAGCAGCTCAACAGGGCCCTCCTCTGGAAACACCATATATTTT

size: .
D: TRBD1
length: 14
J: TRBJ1-1
V: TRBV9
CDR3: CASSPMTGYTEAFF
DNA: TGTGCCAGCAGCCCCATGACAGGGTACACTGAAGCTTTCTTT

size: .
D: .
length: 14
J: TRBJ2-2
V: TRBV5-5
CDR3: CASSLEGRIGELFF
DNA: TGTGCCAGCAGCTTGGAGGGACGGATCGGGGAGCTGTTTTTT

size: .
D: TRBD1
length: 16
J: TRBJ2-3
V: TRBV11-2
CDR3: CASSFRTGRRTDTQYF
DNA: TGTGCCAGCAGCTTCAGGACAGGGAGGAGGACAGATACGCAGTATTTT

size: .
D: .
length: 14
J: TRBJ2-5
V: TRBV16
CDR3: CASSQSVVSPPQYF
DNA: TGTGCCAGCAGCCAATCGGTGGTCAGTCCGCCCCAGTACTTC

size: once
D: .
length: 11
J: TRBJ2-4
V: TRBV7-2
CDR3: CASSLENIQYF
DNA: TGTGCCAGCAGCTTAGAGAACATTCAGTACTTC